These 23 T cell receptor beta chains were all obtained from the same sample, sequenced in a study of identical twins. A single record per CDR3 protein comes from TCRdb applying MiXCR to the 5' RACE reads. Seen here are 200,000 to 250,000 distinct CDR3 sequences, 7.5% observed once, and the top ten hold about 1.8%. This sample also belongs to another study, concerning yellow fever vaccine responses in identical twins.

Sequencing input: memory (CD45RO+) T cells sorted from blood. Every receptor here comes from a woman aged 18-30 years in good health.

This clonotype was counted only a few times. This sequence joins TRBV7-9 and TRBJ2-2; no definite D call. This CDR3 is built from 15 residues. Germline V gene lookup returns CDR1 SEHNR and CDR2 FQNEAQ (reference sequence). V lost 5 bases and J 7 bases, leaving 17 bases between the germline ends. CDR3 region: CASSPARGTVGELFF. As DNA, the CDR3 is TGTGCCAGCAGCCCAGCCAGAGGCACCGTCGGGGAGCTGTTTTTT.

This clonotype appeared a few times. The rearrangement links TRBV20-1 to TRBJ2-5, with D maybe TRBD2 (6 bases). The germline gives CDR1 DFQATT, CDR2 SNEGSKA (reference sequence). The CDR3 runs to 13 residues. Trimming stripped 3 bases from V and 8 bases from J, with 16 bases between. CDR3 loop: CSASSGEGGTQYF. In DNA, the CDR3 is TGCAGTGCTAGCTCGGGAGAAGGTGGAACCCAGTACTTC.

This clonotype was recorded at least ten times. The V and J genes are TRBV24-1 and TRBJ2-7, with 10 bases lining up with TRBD2. Germline V gives CDR1 KGHDR, CDR2 SFDVKD. This CDR3 has 15 residues. Germline trimming cut 5 bases from V and 4 bases from J; bases unmatched to any gene: 7. The CDR3 region has the DNA TGTGCCACCAGTGGGTCTAGCGGGAGTAAATACGAGCAGTACTTC. Translation: CATSGSSGSKYEQYF.

In its sample, this clonotype was seen many times. V is TRBV14 and J is TRBJ1-3; possible D gene TRBD1, 6 bases. CDR3 length: 15 residues. Germline-derived CDR1 and CDR2 are SGHDN and FVKESK. Trimming pared 3 bases from V and 4 bases from J, leaving 13 bases between. This CDR3 reads CASSQKTGRGNTIYF. In DNA, the CDR3 is TGTGCCAGCAGCCAGAAGACAGGTCGCGGAAACACCATATATTTT.

This clonotype was observed many times. The rearrangement uses TRBV4-3 and TRBJ1-2, with TRBD1 identical over 11 bases. V lost 1 base, J lost 4 bases, and 8 bases stayed unmatched. This CDR3 is 17 amino acids long. Germline lookup yields CDR1 LGHNA and CDR2 YSLEER. The CDR3 spells CASSQGAPGQGGYGYTF. The CDR3 DNA is TGCGCCAGCAGCCAAGGAGCCCCGGGACAGGGGGGCTATGGCTACACCTTC.

This clonotype occurred many times. Here the CDR3 DNA reads TGTGCCAGCAGTGAATTGATACAGGGGGCAACTGGCTACACCTTC. Protein product: CASSELIQGATGYTF. The V and J genes are TRBV25-1 and TRBJ1-2, with 9 bases fitting TRBD1. Unmatched junction bases numbered 7, after V lost 1 base and J lost 7 bases. This CDR3 contains 15 residues. CDR1 is MGHDK, CDR2 SYGVNS, per germline.

This clonotype was picked up a small number of times. The V gene is TRBV4-3, the J gene TRBJ1-1; a possible D gene is TRBD1 (5 bases). This CDR3 has 14 amino acids. Trimming left V 5 bases short and J 1 base short, with 11 bases between. The germline CDR1 and CDR2 sequences are LGHNA and YSLEER. The CDR3 bases are TGCGCCAGCAGCGCCGGGACCAAGAACACTGAAGCTTTCTTT. It yields the protein CASSAGTKNTEAFF.

This clonotype showed up many times. The chain uses TRBV11-2 and TRBJ1-5; D call uncertain. Deletions cut 1 base from V and 3 bases from J, with 10 bases between. The germline CDR1 and CDR2 sequences are SGHAT and FQNNGV. The CDR3 is 15 amino acids. The CDR3 loop is CASSLGDSDNQPQHF. CDR3 coding DNA: TGTGCCAGCAGCTTAGGAGACTCAGACAATCAGCCCCAGCATTTT.

Many counts were recorded for this clonotype. The chain links TRBV24-1 to TRBJ2-1; TRBD2 agrees at 8 bases. CDR1 and CDR2 (germline): KGHDR, SFDVKD. The CDR3 sequence is 15 residues long. Trimming took 5 bases from V and 4 from J; bases not matched to a gene: 6. CDR3 region: CATSAGSGTYNEQFF. In DNA, the CDR3 is TGTGCCACCAGTGCGGGTAGCGGGACATACAATGAGCAGTTCTTC.

On this clonotype itself: Since a much larger clone is just one base distant, this may be a read error. V gene TRBV7-2 combines with J gene TRBJ2-3, with D maybe TRBD2 (6 bases). CDR1 SGHTA and CDR2 FQGNSA come from the germline V gene. This CDR3 is 16 amino acids long. CDR3 residues: CASSEEGRHVTDTQNF. The CDR3 DNA follows: TGTGCCAGCAGCGAAGAAGGGAGGCACGTCACAGATACGCAGAATTTT.

This clonotype was counted at least ten times. CDR3 DNA: TGTGCCAGCAGCACCCGGTCGGGGGGGACAGGGCATGAGATTGGCAATCAGCCCCAGCATTTT. Translation gives CASSTRSGGTGHEIGNQPQHF. This chain uses TRBV6-2 or TRBV6-3 with TRBJ1-5, with 9 bases identical to TRBD1. Germline V CDR1 and CDR2: MNHEY, SVGEGT. This CDR3 comprises 21 residues. V lost 6 bases and J lost 2; bases outside the gene matches: 23.

This clonotype was detected many times. The chain joins TRBV5-6 to TRBJ2-7; D not certain. Trimming took off 2 bases at V and 0 bases at J, with 9 bases between the two ends. Germline V CDR1 and CDR2: SGHDT, YYEEEE. The CDR3 totals 14 residues. The CDR3 protein is CASSFTQSSYEQYF. CDR3 DNA: TGTGCCAGCAGCTTCACACAGAGCTCCTACGAGCAGTACTTC. The full variable domain, rest sourced from reference TRBV5-6 and TRBJ2-7, is DAGVTQSPTHLIKTRGQQVTLRCSPKSGHDTVSWYQQALGQGPQFIFQYYEEEERQRGNFPDRFSGHQFPNYSSELNVNALLLGDSALYLCASSFTQSSYEQYFGPGTRLTVT.

This clonotype was picked up a small number of times. CDR3 sequence: CASKTEFTDTQYF. CDR3 nucleotides: TGTGCCAGCAAGACGGAGTTCACAGATACGCAGTATTTT. This sequence joins TRBV11-2 and TRBJ2-3; D uncertain. Trimming took off 7 bases at V and 2 bases at J, with 10 bases between the two ends. Per the germline V gene, CDR1 is SGHAT and CDR2 is FQNNGV. The length of the CDR3 is 13 residues.

This clonotype was seen only a few times. The chain is built from TRBV7-2 and TRBJ2-7; TRBD2 might be the D (5 bases). Trimming took off 5 bases at V and 3 bases at J, with 8 bases between the two ends. The CDR3 consists of 12 residues. CDR1 is SGHTA, CDR2 FQGNSA, per germline. CDR3 sequence: CASSPGIYEQYF. CDR3 nucleotides: TGTGCCAGCAGCCCCGGGATCTACGAGCAGTACTTC.

This clonotype was picked up many times. The chain is built from TRBV15 and TRBJ2-7; D ambiguous. The CDR3 is 14 amino acids. Germline assignment: CDR1 LNHNV and CDR2 YYDKDF (reference sequence). Trimming removed 3 bases at V and 6 bases at J, with 15 bases between. DNA for the CDR3: TGTGCCACCAGCAGCAAGGTTGGTAGCACCGAGCAGTACTTC. Protein sequence: CATSSKVGSTEQYF.

The V and J genes are TRBV3-1 and TRBJ2-1, with D perhaps matching TRBD2 (6 bases). Trimming took 5 bases from V and 0 from J, leaving 11 bases between them. CDR1 is LGHDT, CDR2 YNNKEL, per germline (reference sequence). The CDR3 has 15 residues. CDR3 coding DNA: TGTGCCAGCAGCTGGGGGGATGCCTCCTACAATGAGCAGTTCTTC. Its protein is CASSWGDASYNEQFF.

This clonotype came up a few times. The genes are TRBV5-6 and TRBJ2-7; D possibly corresponds to TRBD1 (5 bases). The ends were cut back, 3 bases at V and 2 bases at J, with 9 bases in the middle. This CDR3 has 13 residues. From germline, CDR1 is SGHDT and CDR2 YYEEEE. The CDR3 DNA follows: TGTGCCAGCAGCTGGCAGGGTACCTACGAGCAGTACTTC. Translation gives CASSWQGTYEQYF. Based on the CDR3 plus reference TRBV5-6 and TRBJ2-7, the full variable domain is DAGVTQSPTHLIKTRGQQVTLRCSPKSGHDTVSWYQQALGQGPQFIFQYYEEEERQRGNFPDRFSGHQFPNYSSELNVNALLLGDSALYLCASSWQGTYEQYFGPGTRLTVT.

This clonotype was seen only a few times. CDR3 nucleotides: TGTGCCAGCAGCTTAGAGGTAGTAGGATCCGCCCGAGATACGCAGTATTTT. Residues: CASSLEVVGSARDTQYF. The chain is built from TRBV7-8 and TRBJ2-3; no reliable D call. The V gene lost 1 base and the J gene lost 5 bases, with 19 bases spanning the gap. The CDR3 length is 17 residues. The germline V gene has CDR1 SGHVS and CDR2 FQNEAQ.

This clonotype was detected ten times or more. This chain uses TRBV12-3 or TRBV12-4 with TRBJ2-2; tentative D call: TRBD2 (5 bases). This CDR3 region has 13 residues. Trimming left V 3 bases short and J 5 bases short, with 7 bases between. The CDR3 region has the DNA TGTGCCAGCAGTTTTGGCGGGACCGGGGAGCTGTTTTTT. Translated: CASSFGGTGELFF.

This clonotype was recorded many times. The chain has TRBV7-9 and TRBJ2-1; TRBD2 agrees at 7 bases. CDR3 length equals 17 residues. Germline V CDR1 and CDR2: SEHNR, FQNEAQ (reference sequence). The V gene end was trimmed by 1 base and the J gene end by 4 bases; junction bases not matched to a gene: 10. The CDR3 DNA is TGTGCCAGCAGCTTAGTCGGCTCAGCGGGATCGTACAATGAGCAGTTCTTC. It is translated as CASSLVGSAGSYNEQFF.

This clonotype was observed a handful of times. J is TRBJ1-2 and V is TRBV5-6; no clear D gene. V shed 7 bases and J shed 0 bases, with 7 bases lying between them. Germline CDR1 SGHDT, CDR2 YYEEEE. The CDR3 is 12 amino acids. The CDR3 DNA follows: TGTGCCAGCTCAGGTGCTAACTATGGCTACACCTTC. It codes for CASSGANYGYTF.

This clonotype was seen just once. The rearrangement links TRBV7-3 to TRBJ2-3; 8 bases line up with TRBD1. The CDR3 sequence is 17 residues long. Looked up from germline, CDR1 is SGHTA and CDR2 is FQGTGA. Germline trimming cut 0 bases from V and 0 bases from J; bases unmatched to any gene: 5. CDR3 bases: TGTGCCAGCAGCTTAACCCCCCGGACAGGGAGCACAGATACGCAGTATTTT. Protein: CASSLTPRTGSTDTQYF. The full variable domain, rest sourced from reference TRBV7-3 and TRBJ2-3, is GAGVSQTPSNKVTEKGKYVELRCDPISGHTALYWYRQSLGQGPEFLIYFQGTGAADDSGLPNDRFFAVRPEGSVSTLKIQRTERGDSAVYLCASSLTPRTGSTDTQYFGPGTRLTVL.

This clonotype was seen at least ten times. CDR3 residues: CASSDRFVDRTGYTF. CDR3 coding DNA: TGTGCCAGCAGTGATCGCTTTGTCGACAGGACAGGCTACACCTTC. This chain connects TRBV25-1 to TRBJ1-2; D might be TRBD1 (6 bases). Germline CDR1 reads MGHDK; CDR2 reads SYGVNS. This CDR3 comprises 15 residues. The V and J ends lost 3 bases and 8 bases respectively, with 19 bases between them.